This TCR beta chain was retrieved from a study of beta chain features in type 1 diabetes. Notes on this clone: Its antigen remains unidentified.

The authors took one heparinised blood draw, averaging about 120 mL, from each donor. Of the isolated RNA, all was reverse transcribed, and so the sequenced material was expressed TCRB transcripts. Clones were read by immunoSEQ multiplex PCR, and TCRdb kept only the in-frame ones, dropping some. The repertoire holds under 300,000 clones, with 16% as singletons. Study-wide results and limits: Shorter TCRB CDR3s, moderately but significantly so, marked every one of the four CD4+ subsets in Type 1 diabetes patients.

The germline V gene has CDR1 GTSNPN and CDR2 SVGIG (reference sequence). The CDR3 has 14 residues. Deletions cut 0 bases from V and 2 bases from J, with 8 bases between. The sample consisted of naive CD4+ T cells from blood. The receptor comes from a man under 40 with type 1 diabetes. The chain carries TRBV30 and TRBJ1-3; D remains unclear. DNA of the CDR3: TGTGCCTGGAGTGTAAGGCAGGCTGGAAACACCATATATTTT. Protein sequence: CAWSVRQAGNTIYF.